This TCR beta chain was recovered during a study of low-dose radiotherapy and immunotherapy resistance in tumors. Per germline, CDR1 ENHRY and CDR2 SYGVKD. CDR3 length: 13 amino acids. V shed 4 bases and J 4 bases; nucleotides not matched to a gene: 3. Regarding time point: after trial treatment. Treatment reported: LDRT plus nivolumab, ipilimumab, low-dose cyclophosphamide and aspirin (RACIN trial). Low-dose radiotherapy, low-dose cyclophosphamide, aspirin, ipilimumab and nivolumab were all given to the donors. cDNA synthesis used a TRAV/TRBV-specific primer set for both chains. TCR amplification ran approximately 20 PCR cycles using constant-region and V-primer adapter primers. TCRdb passed the reads through MiXCR, listing each CDR3 protein once. The table has about 39,000 distinct CDR3 sequences, roughly 20% seen once.

This clonotype was sampled from a female donor with ovarian cancer. Sequences were derived from PBMCs, sampled after low-dose radiotherapy plus immunotherapy. The rearrangement joins TRBV10-3 to TRBJ2-7; 8 bases agree with TRBD2. CDR3 bases: TGTGCCATCAGTGGGCCGGGGGGGTACGAGCAGTACTTC. This encodes CAISGPGGYEQYF.